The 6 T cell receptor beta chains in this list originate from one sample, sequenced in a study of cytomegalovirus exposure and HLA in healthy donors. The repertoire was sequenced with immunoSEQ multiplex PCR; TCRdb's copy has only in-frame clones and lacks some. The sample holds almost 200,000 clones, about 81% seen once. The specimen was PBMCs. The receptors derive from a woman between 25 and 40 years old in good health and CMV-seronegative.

The DNA for the CDR3 is TGCGCCAGCAGCCCGGGACAGCGTAATGAAAAACTGTTTTTT. It translates to CASSPGQRNEKLFF. This chain connects TRBV5-1 to TRBJ1-4; 7 bases are a match to TRBD1. CDR1 SGHRS and CDR2 YFSETQ come from the germline V gene. The CDR3 loop spans 14 amino acids. J was trimmed by 4 bases and V by 4 bases; bases with no gene match: 4.

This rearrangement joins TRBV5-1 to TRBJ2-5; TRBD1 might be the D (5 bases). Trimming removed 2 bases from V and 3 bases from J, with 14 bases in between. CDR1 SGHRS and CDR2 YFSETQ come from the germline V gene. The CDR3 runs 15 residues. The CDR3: CASSLGVGKEETQYF. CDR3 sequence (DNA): TGCGCCAGCAGCTTAGGGGTGGGGAAAGAAGAGACCCAGTACTTC.

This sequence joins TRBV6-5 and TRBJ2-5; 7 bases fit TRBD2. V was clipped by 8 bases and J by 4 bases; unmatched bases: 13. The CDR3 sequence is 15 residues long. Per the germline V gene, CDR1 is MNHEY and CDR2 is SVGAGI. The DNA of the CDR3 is TGTGCCAGCCGGAGGAAGCCGGGGGGTGGAGAGACCCAGTACTTC. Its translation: CASRRKPGGGETQYF.

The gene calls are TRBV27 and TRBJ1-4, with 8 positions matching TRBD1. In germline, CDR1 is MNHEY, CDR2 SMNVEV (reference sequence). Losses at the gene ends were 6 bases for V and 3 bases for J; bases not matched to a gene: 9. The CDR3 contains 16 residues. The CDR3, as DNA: TGTGCCAGCAGGCAACACCAACAGGGGGCTAATGAAAAACTGTTTTTT. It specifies CASRQHQQGANEKLFF.

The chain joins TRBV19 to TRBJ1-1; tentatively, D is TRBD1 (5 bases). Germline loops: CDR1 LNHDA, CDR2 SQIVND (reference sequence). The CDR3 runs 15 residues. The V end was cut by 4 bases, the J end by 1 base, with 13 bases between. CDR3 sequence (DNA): TGTGCCAGTAGTAACCCGGCAGGGCCGAACACTGAAGCTTTCTTT. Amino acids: CASSNPAGPNTEAFF.

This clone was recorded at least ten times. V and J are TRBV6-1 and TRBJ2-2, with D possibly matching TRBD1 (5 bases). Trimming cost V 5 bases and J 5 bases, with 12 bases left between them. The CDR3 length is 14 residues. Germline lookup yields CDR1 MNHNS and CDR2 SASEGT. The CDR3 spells CASSMTATTGELFF. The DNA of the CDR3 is TGTGCCAGCAGTATGACAGCGACTACCGGGGAGCTGTTTTTT.